This TCR beta chain was captured by sequencing in a study of STAT3 mutations in large granular lymphocyte leukemia. Study-level points and caveats: Clonal expansion was inferred from samples taken at other timepoints. Every T-cell large granular lymphocyte leukemia patient had at least one immunodominant TCR beta clonotype.

Generated by immunoSEQ multiplex PCR, the TCRdb table keeps only in-frame clones and is missing some. Its table lists roughly 60 clones. CDR3 length: 15 residues. The germline CDR1 and CDR2 sequences are SGHNT and YYREEE (reference sequence). After removal of 4 bases from V and 12 bases from J, the junction contained 15 bases not matched to a gene. As concerns this clone: Its antigen remains unidentified.

The material sequenced was peripheral blood mononuclear cells. The V call is TRBV5-4, the J call TRBJ2-1; 8 bases match TRBD2. The TCR originated in a woman aged 45-60 years with T-cell large granular lymphocyte leukemia. Some clones in this sample may be carry-over from other donors' samples. CDR3 bases: TGTGCCAGCAGCGACCTAGCGGGTATGCTCGGTCGGCAGTTCTTC. This translates into CASSDLAGMLGRQFF.